This passage covers 26 T cell receptor beta chains from one sample sequenced in a study of Graves' ophthalmopathy and Graves' hyperthyroidism. The sequenced template was RNA, covering the TCR beta CDR3 region. HTBI primers were employed in first-round RT-PCR, then a second-round multiplex PCR followed. Using its own MiXCR run on the multiplex PCR reads, TCRdb lists one record per CDR3 protein. The data contain about 400,000 distinct CDR3 sequences, around 16% of them singletons. Material for sequencing was peripheral blood. The receptors stem from a woman aged 18-30 years with Graves' ophthalmopathy.

This clonotype was seen ten or more times. The J gene is TRBJ1-1, the V gene TRBV28, with D maybe TRBD1 (5 bases). This CDR3 is built from 16 residues. Per the germline V gene, CDR1 is MDHEN and CDR2 is SYDVKM. Trimming removed 3 bases from V and 1 base from J, with 15 bases in between. As DNA, the CDR3 is TGTGCCAGCAGTTTCTGGCAGGGTCGGGGGAACACTGAAGCTTTCTTT. Protein sequence: CASSFWQGRGNTEAFF.

This clonotype was counted between two and nine times. The chain has TRBV28 and TRBJ1-5, with 8 bases lining up with TRBD1. Germline CDR1 and CDR2: MDHEN and SYDVKM. Trimming cost V 5 bases and J 3 bases; bases outside gene matches: 6. The CDR3 loop spans 15 amino acids. The CDR3 region is CASSRQGRDNQPQHF. The CDR3 bases are TGTGCCAGCAGTCGACAGGGGAGAGACAATCAGCCCCAGCATTTT.

This clonotype was detected ten times or more. This chain connects TRBV12-3 or TRBV12-4 to TRBJ2-7, with 9 positions matching TRBD1. CDR3 length: 16 amino acids. The V gene end was trimmed by 1 base and the J gene end by 5 bases; junction bases not matched to a gene: 9. Here the CDR3 reads CASSLGSGQGTHEQYF. The CDR3, as DNA: TGTGCCAGCAGTTTAGGGTCTGGACAGGGGACCCACGAGCAGTACTTC.

The chain carries TRBV14 and TRBJ2-7, with no clear D. Germline loops: CDR1 SGHDN, CDR2 FVKESK. Trimming removed 1 base from V and 2 bases from J, with 6 bases in between. The CDR3 has 13 amino acids. DNA of the CDR3: TGTGCCAGCAGCCAAGGGGCCACCTACGAGCAGTACTTC. Protein: CASSQGATYEQYF.

This clonotype was observed many times. The V and J genes are TRBV28 and TRBJ2-2; D not certain. Germline loops: CDR1 MDHEN, CDR2 SYDVKM. The V end lost 6 bases, the J end lost 0 bases, and 5 bases lay between the germline ends. The length of the CDR3 is 13 residues. CDR3 in DNA: TGTGCCAGCAGAGGACCGAACACCGGGGAGCTGTTTTTT. Protein product: CASRGPNTGELFF.

J is TRBJ1-5 and V is TRBV27, with D tentatively TRBD1 (5 bases). The CDR3 is 15 residues long. Germline CDR1 reads MNHEY; CDR2 reads SMNVEV (reference sequence). V was cut by 6 bases and J by 3 bases, with 15 bases left in between. The CDR3 sequence: CASSPGTVLNQPQHF. The CDR3 DNA follows: TGTGCCAGCAGCCCCGGGACCGTCCTCAATCAGCCCCAGCATTTT.

This clonotype was seen many times. The V call is TRBV12-3 or TRBV12-4, the J call TRBJ2-5; D unclear. CDR3 length: 11 amino acids. Trimming left V 3 bases short and J 7 bases short, with 6 bases between. CDR3 protein: CASSLLGTQYF. CDR3 in DNA: TGTGCCAGCAGTTTGCTTGGGACCCAGTACTTC.

This clonotype was observed many times. The chain links TRBV7-2 to TRBJ2-5; D remains unclear. V was clipped by 5 bases and J by 4 bases, with 14 bases between them. Germline CDR1 and CDR2: SGHTA and FQGNSA. This CDR3 comprises 14 residues. CDR3 in amino acids: CASSPRASGETQYF. CDR3 DNA: TGTGCCAGCAGCCCCCGGGCGTCGGGAGAGACCCAGTACTTC.

This clonotype was counted ten times or more. The chain employs TRBV20-1 and TRBJ2-7; 8 bases align to TRBD1. Trimming cost V 4 bases and J 1 base; bases outside gene matches: 12. The CDR3 consists of 16 residues. CDR1 and CDR2 from the germline V gene are DFQATT and SNEGSKA (reference sequence). Here the CDR3 reads CSAKVRQGRLSYEQYF. The CDR3 DNA reads as TGCAGTGCTAAAGTCCGACAGGGGCGATTATCCTACGAGCAGTACTTC.

This chain links TRBV5-1 with TRBJ2-7, with D possibly being TRBD2 (5 bases). Germline-derived CDR1 and CDR2 are SGHRS and YFSETQ. CDR3 length: 14 amino acids. V was shortened by 0 bases and J by 6 bases, with 13 bases between the two germline ends. DNA of the CDR3: TGCGCCAGCAGCTTGGAAGCGGAATCACCCGAGCAGTACTTC. Amino acids: CASSLEAESPEQYF.

This clonotype was counted at least ten times. This sequence joins TRBV19 and TRBJ2-6; D is unresolved. Per the germline V gene, CDR1 is LNHDA and CDR2 is SQIVND (reference sequence). Between the trimmed V and J ends, which lost 11 bases and 0 bases, there was a span of 17 bases. The CDR3 consists of 16 residues. The CDR3 DNA follows: TGTGCCGTCTTTGGGGTGATTTCCTCTGGGGCCAACGTCCTGACTTTC. This encodes CAVFGVISSGANVLTF.

This clonotype has at least ten counts. The CDR3, as DNA: TGTGCCAGCAGTTTAGGGGCAGGGGGCTTCAATCAGCCCCAGCATTTT. Amino acids: CASSLGAGGFNQPQHF. The rearrangement links TRBV12-3 or TRBV12-4 to TRBJ1-5; 8 nucleotides line up with TRBD1. V lost 1 base and J lost 3; bases outside the gene matches: 5. CDR3 length: 16 amino acids.

Ten or more counts support this clonotype. The CDR3 protein is CATSRVVNTEAFF. The CDR3 nucleotides read TGTGCCACCAGCAGAGTAGTGAACACTGAAGCTTTCTTT. The chain uses TRBV15 and TRBJ1-1; D is undetermined. CDR3 length: 13 residues. Germline CDR1 LNHNV, CDR2 YYDKDF (reference sequence). The V end was cut by 1 base, the J end by 0 bases, with 3 bases between.

This rearrangement joins TRBV6-1 to TRBJ2-2, with 8 bases aligning to TRBD2. The CDR3 has 15 residues. Trimming at V came to 6 bases and at J to 7 bases, leaving 10 bases not matched to a gene. Germline values: CDR1 MNHNS, CDR2 SASEGT. For the CDR3, the DNA is TGTGCCAGCAGAGGGGGGCGGGAGGTTGGCGGGGAGCTGTTTTTT. This translates into CASRGGREVGGELFF.

This clonotype was seen at least ten times. The chain employs TRBV6-5 and TRBJ2-7, with D perhaps matching TRBD1 (5 bases). Germline CDR1 reads MNHEY; CDR2 reads SVGAGI. The CDR3 sequence is 15 residues long. The V end lost 0 bases, the J end lost 2 bases, and 11 bases lay between the germline ends. CDR3 bases: TGTGCCAGCAGTTACTCCAGGGCGCAACCCTACGAGCAGTACTTC. Translating gives CASSYSRAQPYEQYF.

This sequence joins TRBV27 and TRBJ1-2; D gene ambiguous. The CDR3 length is 15 residues. Looked up from germline, CDR1 is MNHEY and CDR2 is SMNVEV (reference sequence). V lost 4 bases, J lost 2 bases, and 14 bases lay in between. CDR3 loop: CASSSKGRRNYGYTF. CDR3 nucleotides: TGTGCCAGCAGTTCTAAAGGCCGGAGGAACTATGGCTACACCTTC.

This clonotype was observed many times. This sequence joins TRBV20-1 and TRBJ2-7; D uncertain. V dropped 6 bases and J dropped 0 bases, with 0 bases sitting between them. Per germline, CDR1 DFQATT and CDR2 SNEGSKA (reference sequence). The CDR3 totals 9 residues. The CDR3 sequence: CSASYEQYF. The CDR3 DNA sequence: TGCAGTGCCTCCTACGAGCAGTACTTC.

This clonotype showed up just a few times. The chain combines TRBV18 with TRBJ1-6; D call uncertain. V gave up 3 bases and J gave up 5 bases, with 11 bases separating them. Germline-derived CDR1 and CDR2 are KGHSH and LQKENI. This CDR3 spans 15 amino acids. CDR3 sequence (DNA): TGTGCCAGCTCACCTCCGTCAGACCATAATTCACCCCTCCACTTT. It codes for CASSPPSDHNSPLHF.

This clonotype appeared many times. This chain joins TRBV28 and TRBJ2-3, with a tentative D call TRBD2 (6 bases). From germline, CDR1 is MDHEN and CDR2 SYDVKM. V lost 4 bases and J lost 6, with 14 bases in between. CDR3 size: 14 residues. The CDR3 is CASSYRASVDTQYF. CDR3 sequence (DNA): TGTGCCAGCAGTTATAGGGCTAGCGTCGATACGCAGTATTTT.

This clonotype has a count of ten or more. The chain joins TRBV12-5 to TRBJ2-2; tentatively, D is TRBD1 (6 bases). The germline V gene has CDR1 LGHNT and CDR2 FRNRAP. The CDR3 extends over 12 amino acids. The V and J ends lost 5 bases and 11 bases respectively, with 12 bases between them. CDR3 bases: TGTGCTAGTGGTATAACAGGGAAAGAGCTGTTTTTT. Translating it yields CASGITGKELFF.

In its sample, this clonotype was seen many times. The J gene is TRBJ2-7, the V gene TRBV28; D remains ambiguous. V gave up 4 bases and J gave up 1 base, with 11 bases separating them. The CDR3 totals 14 residues. The germline V gene encodes CDR1 MDHEN and CDR2 SYDVKM. The CDR3: CASSSYGDSYEQYF. In DNA form, the CDR3 reads TGTGCCAGCAGTTCTTATGGGGATTCCTACGAGCAGTACTTC.

This clonotype was counted a single time. The chain carries TRBV6-2 or TRBV6-3 and TRBJ1-5; unclear D gene. V lost 10 bases, J lost 2 bases, and 15 bases lay in between. Germline V lookup: CDR1 MNHEY, CDR2 SVGEGT. The CDR3 is 14 amino acids. DNA of the CDR3: TGTGCCACTCGACGTTCGTTCGGCAATCAGCCCCAGCATTTT. Its translation is CATRRSFGNQPQHF.

The chain has TRBV6-1 and TRBJ1-1; a weak D match, TRBD1 (6 bases). Germline CDR1 and CDR2: MNHNS and SASEGT. V was cut by 6 bases and J by 11 bases, with 22 bases left in between. The CDR3 has 14 amino acids. The CDR3 DNA is TGTGCCAGCAGCGCCCACAGGGCGGAGGCCGGGGCTTTCTTT. This encodes CASSAHRAEAGAFF.

This clonotype has at least ten counts. The chain joins TRBV6-1 to TRBJ1-1, with D unresolved. Germline V gives CDR1 MNHNS, CDR2 SASEGT. V was cut by 4 bases and J by 4 bases, with 13 bases left in between. This CDR3 region has 14 residues. CDR3 in DNA: TGTGCCAGCAGTGCCCTCCGGGCAGGCACTGAAGCTTTCTTT. Translating gives CASSALRAGTEAFF.

This clonotype was seen ten or more times. This rearrangement joins TRBV27 to TRBJ2-2, with D possibly TRBD1 on 7 matching bases. The CDR3 spans 18 residues. V was shortened by 5 bases and J by 5 bases, with 24 bases between the two germline ends. Germline V gene data show CDR1 as MNHEY and CDR2 as SMNVEV (reference sequence). CDR3 in DNA: TGTGCCAGCAGTAAAAATAGAGGAGGGGGCGCAAGGACCGGGGAGCTGTTTTTT. Translated: CASSKNRGGGARTGELFF.

V gene TRBV7-2 combines with J gene TRBJ2-5; D ambiguous. The CDR3 consists of 12 residues. V was trimmed by 3 bases and J by 7 bases, leaving 9 bases between them. Per the germline V gene, CDR1 is SGHTA and CDR2 is FQGNSA. The CDR3 coding sequence is TGTGCCAGCAGCTTTAACATTGGGACCCAGTACTTC. This translates into CASSFNIGTQYF. The full variable domain, with the rest looked up from reference TRBV7-2 and TRBJ2-5, is GAGVSQSPSNKVTEKGKDVELRCDPISGHTALYWYRQSLGQGLEFLIYFQGNSAPDKSGLPSDRFSAERTGGSVSTLTIQRTQQEDSAVYLCASSFNIGTQYFGPGTRLLVL.